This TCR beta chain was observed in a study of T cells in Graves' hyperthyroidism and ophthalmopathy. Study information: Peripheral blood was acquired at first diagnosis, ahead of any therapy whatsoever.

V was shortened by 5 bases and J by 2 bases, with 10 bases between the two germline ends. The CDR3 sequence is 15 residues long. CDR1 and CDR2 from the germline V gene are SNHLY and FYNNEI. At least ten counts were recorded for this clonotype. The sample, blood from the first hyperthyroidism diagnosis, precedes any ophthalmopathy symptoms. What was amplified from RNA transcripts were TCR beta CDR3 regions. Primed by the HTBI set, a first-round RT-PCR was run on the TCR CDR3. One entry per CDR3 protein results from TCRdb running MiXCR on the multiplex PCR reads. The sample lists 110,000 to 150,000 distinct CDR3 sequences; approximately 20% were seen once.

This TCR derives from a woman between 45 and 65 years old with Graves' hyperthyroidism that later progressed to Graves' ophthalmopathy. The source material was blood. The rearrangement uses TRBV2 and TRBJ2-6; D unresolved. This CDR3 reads CASSLQMTGANVLTF. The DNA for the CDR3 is TGTGCCAGCAGTCTACAGATGACTGGGGCCAACGTCCTGACTTTC.